Listed below are T cell receptor beta chains from one sample, sequenced in a study of cytomegalovirus exposure and HLA in healthy donors. Profiling relied on immunoSEQ multiplex PCR, and the TCRdb table lists in-frame clones only, not all of them. Here the sample spans some 110,000 clones, nearly 15% being singletons. The sample taken for sequencing was PBMCs. The receptors shown here come from a female donor in good health and CMV-seronegative. The CDR3 runs from the conserved cysteine through the conserved F or W. Each record gives: CDR3 protein, CDR3 DNA, D gene, clone size, V gene, J gene. A D gene is named only where the DNA matches it firmly. The size field is filled for only some rows; it gives once, few, many or a size class.

CDR3 protein: CASRPDRGNIGAFF
CDR3 DNA: TGCGCCAGCAGACCGGACAGGGGAAATATAGGAGCTTTCTTT
D gene: TRBD1
clone size: NA
V gene: TRBV5-1
J gene: TRBJ1-1

CDR3 protein: CASRLQGTMGDGYTF
CDR3 DNA: TGTGCCAGCAGGCTACAGGGGACGATGGGCGATGGCTACACCTTC
D gene: TRBD1
clone size: few
V gene: TRBV6-5
J gene: TRBJ1-2

CDR3 protein: CASSATGWGNTEAFF
CDR3 DNA: TGTGCCAGTAGTGCCACAGGGTGGGGGAACACTGAAGCTTTCTTT
D gene: NA
clone size: NA
V gene: TRBV19
J gene: TRBJ1-1

CDR3 protein: CASSLDRGPTDTQYF
CDR3 DNA: TGCGCCAGCAGCTTGGACAGGGGGCCGACAGATACGCAGTATTTT
D gene: TRBD1
clone size: few
V gene: TRBV5-1
J gene: TRBJ2-3

CDR3 protein: CASSPTGTTNYGYTF
CDR3 DNA: TGTGCCAGCAGTCCGACAGGAACAACTAACTATGGCTACACCTTC
D gene: NA
clone size: NA
V gene: TRBV11-1
J gene: TRBJ1-2

CDR3 protein: CASSLGGGEGQPQHF
CDR3 DNA: TGTGCCAGCAGCCTTGGCGGGGGGGAAGGTCAGCCCCAGCATTTT
D gene: NA
clone size: NA
V gene: TRBV13
J gene: TRBJ1-5

CDR3 protein: CASDSVQDETQYF
CDR3 DNA: TGTGCCAGCGACAGCGTGCAAGACGAGACCCAGTACTTC
D gene: NA
clone size: few
V gene: TRBV6-1
J gene: TRBJ2-5

CDR3 protein: CASSSLMEGASSPLHF
CDR3 DNA: TGTGCCAGCAGCTCCCTAATGGAGGGGGCGAGTTCACCCCTCCACTTT
D gene: TRBD1
clone size: NA
V gene: TRBV5-4
J gene: TRBJ1-6

CDR3 protein: CSVAIGYTF
CDR3 DNA: TGCAGCGTTGCCATTGGCTACACCTTC
D gene: NA
clone size: NA
V gene: TRBV29-1
J gene: TRBJ1-2

CDR3 protein: CAWSTGWDSPLHF
CDR3 DNA: TGTGCCTGGAGTACAGGGTGGGATTCACCCCTCCACTTT
D gene: NA
clone size: few
V gene: TRBV30
J gene: TRBJ1-6

CDR3 protein: CSVANSYEQYF
CDR3 DNA: TGCAGCGTTGCCAATTCCTACGAGCAGTACTTC
D gene: NA
clone size: few
V gene: TRBV29-1
J gene: TRBJ2-7

CDR3 protein: CASSVGGGNQETQYF
CDR3 DNA: TGTGCCAGCAGCGTAGGCGGGGGCAACCAAGAGACCCAGTACTTC
D gene: NA
clone size: NA
V gene: TRBV9
J gene: TRBJ2-5

CDR3 protein: CASRAGVEQFF
CDR3 DNA: TGTGCATCTCGGGCGGGAGTTGAGCAGTTCTTC
D gene: TRBD2
clone size: few
V gene: TRBV6-5
J gene: TRBJ2-1

CDR3 protein: CASSLQGPEAFF
CDR3 DNA: TGTGCCAGCAGCTTACAGGGGCCTGAAGCTTTCTTT
D gene: NA
clone size: medium-sized
V gene: TRBV7-9
J gene: TRBJ1-1

CDR3 protein: CASSLGRGSRDTGELFF
CDR3 DNA: TGTGCCAGCAGCTTAGGGCGCGGGAGTAGGGACACCGGGGAGCTGTTTTTT
D gene: TRBD2
clone size: few
V gene: TRBV13
J gene: TRBJ2-2